The T cell receptor beta chain under discussion was sequenced for a study of blood T cell repertoires in COVID-19. The method was immunoSEQ multiplex PCR; TCRdb's version includes in-frame clones alone and lacks a portion of them. The sample lists 100,000 to 150,000 clones, around 87% occurring once. The CDR3 has 16 amino acids. Per germline, CDR1 KGHSH and CDR2 LQKENI. V was clipped by 2 bases and J by 7 bases, with 20 bases between them. This sequence originates from a man in his 70s with active COVID-19. Sequencing was done on a sample of peripheral blood. The chain uses TRBV18 and TRBJ1-1; possibly TRBD1 for D (6 bases). For the CDR3, the DNA is TGTGCCAGCTCACCAAAACCCTCGGGGGGCACAGTTGAAGCTTTCTTT. Amino acid sequence: CASSPKPSGGTVEAFF.